This T cell receptor (beta chain) is drawn from a study of CD8+ T cells in alopecia areata. This CDR3 region has 17 residues. The V gene end was trimmed by 1 base and the J gene end by 5 bases; junction bases not matched to a gene: 10. Per germline, CDR1 SGHTA and CDR2 FQGNSA. cDNA serving as the sequencing template came from extracted, reverse transcribed RNA. Profiling relied on immunoSEQ multiplex PCR, and the TCRdb table lists in-frame clones only, not all of them. The profile shows about 120,000 clones, 55% to 70% of them singletons. The sequence came from a human donor in good health. V gene TRBV7-2 combines with J gene TRBJ2-5; 10 bases map to TRBD2. Sample: CD4+ T cells sorted from blood. CDR3 coding DNA: TGTGCCAGCAGCTTAGTGTCTAGCGGGGGCCGAAGGGAGACCCAGTACTTC. Protein product: CASSLVSSGGRRETQYF.